The next 8 T cell receptor beta chains were all read from a single sample in a study of cytomegalovirus exposure and HLA in healthy donors. Amplification used 60 Vbeta primers and 13 Jbeta primers. Only in-frame clones appear in the TCRdb table, and some are missing; sequencing was by immunoSEQ multiplex PCR. Of about 100,000 clones in the sample, less than 85% were seen once. The sample taken for sequencing was PBMCs. The receptors derive from a woman aged 55-75 years in good health and CMV-seropositive.

The CDR3 reads CASSVGLAGTQETQYF. The DNA for the CDR3 is TGTGCCAGCAGCGTGGGACTAGCGGGAACTCAAGAGACCCAGTACTTC. The chain links TRBV9 to TRBJ2-5; 13 positions match TRBD2. CDR1 and CDR2 from the germline V gene are SGDLS and YYNGEE. Unmatched junction bases numbered 3, after V lost 2 bases and J lost 2 bases. This CDR3 comprises 16 residues.

The rearrangement joins TRBV2 to TRBJ1-5; 8 bases fit TRBD1. CDR3 size: 15 residues. The junction had 10 bases not matched to a gene; V was cut back by 1 base and J by 11 bases. CDR1 is SNHLY and CDR2 is FYNNEI in the germline V gene. In DNA, the CDR3 is TGTGCCAGCAGTGAAGGGCCGCTGACAGGGGCGGCCCAGCATTTT. Residues: CASSEGPLTGAAQHF.

The chain uses TRBV27 and TRBJ2-2; 11 bases line up with TRBD2. The CDR3 has 16 amino acids. V was pared by 5 bases and J by 3 bases, with 5 bases of the junction left unmatched. In germline, CDR1 is MNHEY, CDR2 SMNVEV (reference sequence). CDR3 DNA: TGTGCCAGCAGTCCTACTAGCGGGGGCTACACCGGGGAGCTGTTTTTT. This translates into CASSPTSGGYTGELFF.

This sequence joins TRBV7-9 and TRBJ2-1, with D unclear. V was shortened by 4 bases and J by 4 bases, with 5 bases between the two germline ends. Germline loops: CDR1 SEHNR, CDR2 FQNEAQ (reference sequence). The CDR3 runs 12 residues. The CDR3 DNA reads TGTGCCAGCAGCTCCCTTTACAATGAGCAGTTCTTC. It is translated as CASSSLYNEQFF.

Concerning this clone: At the DNA level, this CDR3 is encoded by other sequences in the same sample as well. The chain couples TRBV9 to TRBJ2-5; TRBD1 agrees at 7 bases. The CDR3 is 15 residues long. In germline, CDR1 is SGDLS, CDR2 YYNGEE. V shed 0 bases and J 3 bases; nucleotides not matched to a gene: 5. The CDR3 DNA reads as TGTGCCAGCAGCGTAGCGGGTACAGGGGAAGAGACCCAGTACTTC. It specifies CASSVAGTGEETQYF.

A few counts support this clone. V gene TRBV6-1 combines with J gene TRBJ2-3; D unresolved. Trimming cost V 2 bases and J 2 bases, with 17 bases left between them. The CDR3 extends over 17 amino acids. The germline CDR1 and CDR2 sequences are MNHNS and SASEGT. CDR3 coding DNA: TGTGCCAGCAGTGAACGAGGAACGGCGCGGAACACAGATACGCAGTATTTT. Encoded protein: CASSERGTARNTDTQYF.

The chain carries TRBV7-2 and TRBJ2-7; TRBD1 matches 7 bases. The germline V gene has CDR1 SGHTA and CDR2 FQGNSA. V was clipped by 5 bases and J by 6 bases; unmatched bases: 10. The CDR3 spans 14 residues. CDR3 sequence: CASSRGQRSREQYF. The CDR3 DNA reads TGTGCCAGCAGCAGGGGACAGAGAAGCCGCGAGCAGTACTTC.

This chain links TRBV5-4 with TRBJ2-5; a weak D match, TRBD1 (5 bases). Looked up from germline, CDR1 is SGHNT and CDR2 is YYREEE (reference sequence). The CDR3 has 14 amino acids. The V end was cut by 4 bases, the J end by 6 bases, with 16 bases between. The CDR3 loop reads CASSVSLGAKTQYF. CDR3 nucleotides: TGTGCCAGCAGCGTTAGTCTTGGGGCAAAGACCCAGTACTTC. Using reference TRBV5-4 and TRBJ2-5 for the parts outside the CDR3, the full variable domain is ETGVTQSPTHLIKTRGQQVTLRCSSQSGHNTVSWYQQALGQGPQFIFQYYREEENGRGNFPPRFSGLQFPNYSSELNVNALELDDSALYLCASSVSLGAKTQYFGPGTRLLVL.